A selection of T cell receptor beta chains follows, all from one sample in a study of blood T cell repertoires in COVID-19. Sequenced by immunoSEQ multiplex PCR; TCRdb stores in-frame clones only, minus some. The sample yields a few hundred thousand clones, about nine tenths seen once. Input material: PBMCs or T cells enriched from blood (not recorded which). Receptors were obtained from a woman aged 50 to 60 who had recovered from COVID-19. The CDR3 runs from the conserved cysteine through the conserved F or W. A D gene is named only where the DNA matches it firmly. Rows may omit the clone size; those that give it use once, few, many or a size class.

. | TRBJ1-4 | . | TRBV7-3 | CASSIQAPNEKLFF | TGTGCCAGCAGCATACAGGCTCCTAATGAAAAACTGTTTTTT
. | TRBJ2-4 | once | TRBV29-1 | CSVEDSIQYF | TGCAGCGTTGAAGACAGCATTCAGTACTTC
. | TRBJ1-2 | . | TRBV18 | CASSQDRNYGYTF | TGTGCCAGCTCGCAAGACAGAAACTATGGCTACACCTTC
TRBD1 | TRBJ2-6 | . | TRBV5-6 | CASSLLAQGVAGANVLTF | TGTGCCAGCAGCTTGTTAGCGCAGGGGGTGGCTGGGGCCAACGTCCTGACTTTC
TRBD1 | TRBJ1-2 | . | TRBV6-5 | CASSQTGDYGYTF | TGTGCCAGCAGTCAGACAGGGGACTATGGCTACACCTTC
TRBD2 | TRBJ2-7 | . | TRBV4-3 | CASSQAGLAGGYEQYF | TGCGCCAGCAGCCAAGCGGGACTAGCGGGAGGGTACGAGCAGTACTTC
. | TRBJ2-1 | . | TRBV18 | CASSPSVTGINEQFF | TGTGCCAGCTCACCATCTGTGACAGGTATCAATGAGCAGTTCTTC
. | TRBJ2-1 | . | TRBV7-8 | CASSWRTSSSYNEQFF | TGTGCCAGCAGCTGGCGGACAAGTAGCTCCTACAATGAGCAGTTCTTC
. | TRBJ2-1 | . | TRBV29-1 | CSAGGAGTYNEQFF | TGCAGCGCTGGAGGGGCCGGGACGTACAATGAGCAGTTCTTC
TRBD1 | TRBJ1-5 | . | TRBV5-5 | CASSMTGAGQPQHF | TGTGCCAGCAGCATGACAGGGGCGGGTCAGCCCCAGCATTTT
. | TRBJ1-3 | . | TRBV11-2 | CASSWDTGNTIYF | TGTGCCAGCAGCTGGGACACTGGAAACACCATATATTTT
TRBD2 | TRBJ2-2 | . | TRBV28 | CASSSPGLARGWNTGELFF | TGTGCCAGCAGTTCCCCGGGACTAGCCCGAGGGTGGAACACCGGGGAGCTGTTTTTT
. | TRBJ2-3 | once | TRBV18 | CASSPTTGVRDTQYF | TGTGCCAGCTCACCAACTACGGGAGTTAGAGATACGCAGTATTTT
. | TRBJ1-5 | . | TRBV18 | CASSPPPGLNQPQHF | TGTGCCAGCTCACCTCCTCCAGGCCTCAATCAGCCCCAGCATTTT
. | TRBJ2-3 | . | TRBV7-6 | CASSSRVDGADTQYF | TGTGCCAGCAGCAGTAGGGTAGACGGGGCAGATACGCAGTATTTT
. | TRBJ2-1 | . | TRBV4-3 | CASSQGSGAYNEQFF | TGCGCCAGCAGCCAAGGGAGCGGAGCCTACAATGAGCAGTTCTTC
TRBD2 | TRBJ2-2 | . | TRBV9 | CASSPSGRGSTGELFF | TGTGCCAGCAGCCCTAGCGGGAGGGGGAGCACCGGGGAGCTGTTTTTT
. | TRBJ1-1 | . | TRBV5-1 | CASSGQEMNTEAFF | TGCGCCAGCAGCGGCCAGGAAATGAACACTGAAGCTTTCTTT
TRBD1 | TRBJ2-5 | . | TRBV20-1 | CSASFQGVEETQYF | TGCAGTGCTAGTTTTCAGGGGGTAGAGGAGACCCAGTACTTC
. | TRBJ1-5 | . | TRBV30 | CAWSHRGSREAQHF | TGTGCCTGGAGTCACCGGGGGTCCCGGGAGGCCCAGCATTTT
. | TRBJ2-7 | . | TRBV9 | CASSPGVTGASEQYF | TGTGCCAGCAGCCCAGGAGTAACGGGAGCGTCCGAGCAGTACTTC
. | TRBJ2-5 | . | TRBV29-1 | CSVDEGQGKTQYF | TGCAGCGTTGATGAGGGTCAGGGGAAGACCCAGTACTTC
. | TRBJ1-1 | . | TRBV14 | CASSLPYRLAEAFF | TGTGCCAGCAGCCTCCCATACAGGTTAGCTGAAGCTTTCTTT
. | TRBJ1-5 | . | TRBV3-1/TRBV3-2 | CASSQGRGWQPQHF | TGTGCCAGCAGCCAAGGAAGGGGATGGCAGCCCCAGCATTTT
TRBD2 | TRBJ2-7 | . | TRBV7-2 | CASSAGTSNLEQYF | TGTGCCAGCAGCGCCGGGACTAGCAACCTCGAGCAGTACTTC
. | TRBJ2-7 | . | TRBV4-2 | CASSQTFRPPSYEQYF | TGTGCCAGCAGCCAGACTTTTCGCCCCCCCTCCTACGAGCAGTACTTC
. | TRBJ2-3 | . | TRBV5-1 | CASNTRAGTDTQYF | TGCGCCAGCAATACGAGGGCGGGCACAGATACGCAGTATTTT
TRBD2 | TRBJ2-1 | few | TRBV4-2 | CASSHGLGRDNEQFF | TGTGCCAGCAGCCACGGACTAGGCAGGGACAATGAGCAGTTCTTC
. | TRBJ1-1 | . | TRBV11-3 | CASSSGGMNTEAFF | TGTGCCAGCAGCTCGGGGGGGATGAACACTGAAGCTTTCTTT
. | TRBJ1-1 | once | TRBV30 | CAWSSRGEAFF | TGTGCCTGGAGTTCCAGGGGTGAAGCTTTCTTT
TRBD2 | TRBJ2-7 | . | TRBV2 | CASSYGLAGVGEQYF | TGTGCCAGCAGTTACGGACTAGCGGGAGTAGGAGAGCAGTACTTC
TRBD1 | TRBJ1-1 | . | TRBV29-1 | CSVDAGGNTEAFF | TGCAGCGTTGACGCAGGGGGGAACACTGAAGCTTTCTTT